This T cell receptor beta chain is from a study of a mutant IDH1 vaccine in newly diagnosed glioma. Study-level information: Every participant had undergone radiotherapy, temozolomide, or both before, and most underwent both.

Time point described: baseline, week 1 (first vaccination visit). Treatment meaning: pre-vaccination baseline after standard-of-care therapy. Clones were read by immunoSEQ multiplex PCR, and TCRdb kept only the in-frame ones, dropping some. The table lists about 67,000 clones, approximately 82% of them singletons. The sample in question was peripheral blood mononuclear cells (PBMCs), obtained from a glioma patient treated with radiotherapy, temozolomide or both. The sequence derives from a young woman with glioma. Some clones in this sample may be carry-over from other donors' samples.

CDR3 coding DNA: TGTGCCAGCAGTTACAGGCGGACCTACGAGCAGTACTTC. Its translation is CASSYRRTYEQYF. The V and J genes are TRBV6-5 and TRBJ2-7; no firm D call. With 2 bases removed from V and 2 bases from J, the gap between germline ends came to 7 bases. There are 13 residues in the CDR3. Germline CDR1 MNHEY, CDR2 SVGAGI.